The 5 T cell receptor beta chains below were found in one sample sequenced in a study of identical twins. TCRdb reprocessed the 5' RACE reads via MiXCR and lists one record per CDR3 protein. Here the sample spans some 660,000 distinct CDR3 sequences, 8% to 9% being singletons. A further study also used this sample, focusing on yellow fever vaccine responses in identical twins.

The source material was PBMCs. These receptors were taken from a young woman in good health.

The chain is built from TRBV20-1 and TRBJ1-2, with D possibly being TRBD1 (5 bases). The V gene's germline CDR1 is DFQATT and CDR2 SNEGSKA (reference sequence). The CDR3 extends over 11 amino acids. Trimming stripped 3 bases from V and 6 bases from J, with 8 bases between. The CDR3 DNA is TGCAGTGCTAGCGGGGGAGATGGCTACACCTTC. This translates into CSASGGDGYTF.

The chain links TRBV6-6 to TRBJ2-7; D is possibly TRBD2 (5 bases). The CDR3 consists of 13 residues. Per the germline V gene, CDR1 is MNHNY and CDR2 is SVGAGI (reference sequence). V gave up 2 bases and J gave up 7 bases, with 12 bases separating them. CDR3 bases: TGTGCCAGCAGTTACGTCGGGGTTGGAGAGCAGTACTTC. Translating it yields CASSYVGVGEQYF.

Only a few counts were recorded for this clonotype. The genes are TRBV7-9 and TRBJ2-5, with D unclear. This CDR3 has 16 amino acids. V lost 5 bases, J lost 2 bases, and 18 bases lay in between. Germline CDR1 reads SEHNR; CDR2 reads FQNEAQ (reference sequence). The CDR3 DNA reads as TGTGCCAGCAGCACAACGATGGCCAAATTGCAAGAGACCCAGTACTTC. It codes for CASSTTMAKLQETQYF. Full variable domain (outside the CDR3, taken from reference TRBV7-9 and TRBJ2-5): DTGVSQNPRHKITKRGQNVTFRCDPISEHNRLYWYRQTLGQGPEFLTYFQNEAQLEKSRLLSDRFSAERPKGSFSTLEIQRTEQGDSAMYLCASSTTMAKLQETQYFGPGTRLLVL.

This clonotype was observed a few times. CDR3 region: CSARSDTQYF. Written as DNA, the CDR3 is TGCAGTGCTAGATCAGATACGCAGTATTTT. The gene calls are TRBV20-1 and TRBJ2-3; no firm D call. CDR3 size: 10 residues. Trimming cost V 2 bases and J 4 bases, with 1 base left between them. Per the germline V gene, CDR1 is DFQATT and CDR2 is SNEGSKA (reference sequence).

Notes on this clonotype: This could be a read error, since a much larger clone is one nucleotide away. The rearrangement joins TRBV5-1 to TRBJ2-1, with 8 bases identical to TRBD1. The CDR3 spans 15 residues. The germline V gene encodes CDR1 SGHRS and CDR2 YFSETQ. CDR3 loop: CTSSSRTGSYNEQFF. CDR3 bases: TGCACCAGCAGCTCAAGGACAGGGTCCTACAATGAGCAGTTCTTC.